The 23 T cell receptor beta chains presented below share a single source sample, sequenced in a study of T cells in Graves' hyperthyroidism and ophthalmopathy. Amplification yielded TCR beta CDR3 regions, with RNA transcripts as the source. First-round RT-PCR with HTBI primers amplified the TCR CDR3 region. TCRdb reprocessed the multiplex PCR reads via MiXCR and lists one record per CDR3 protein. This sample has about 580,000 distinct CDR3 sequences, with around 45% found just once. Sequencing was done on a sample of peripheral blood or thyroid tissue (not recorded which). These receptors were collected from a woman younger than 35 with Graves' hyperthyroidism.

This clonotype was seen many times. The J gene is TRBJ1-5, the V gene TRBV6-2 or TRBV6-3; TRBD1 agrees at 9 bases. Germline V gene lookup returns CDR1 MNHEY and CDR2 SVGEGT. The CDR3 has 17 residues. J lost 6 bases, V lost 7 bases, and 16 bases had no gene match. CDR3 bases: TGTGCCAGCAAATCCCCGGAGACAGGGGGACCTGGTCAGCCCCAGCATTTT. It yields the protein CASKSPETGGPGQPQHF.

The chain recombines TRBV29-1 with TRBJ1-1; no clear D gene. Germline V CDR1 and CDR2: SQVTM, ANQGSEA. This CDR3 spans 10 amino acids. Trimming removed 8 bases from V and 5 bases from J, with 9 bases in between. CDR3 DNA sequence: TGCAGCTTGGTACAGACTGAAGCTTTCTTT. The encoded protein is CSLVQTEAFF.

This clonotype came up many times. V is TRBV12-3 or TRBV12-4 and J is TRBJ1-4; 7 nucleotides agree with TRBD1. The CDR3 totals 14 residues. V trimming: 9 bases; J trimming: 4 bases; junction bases outside the gene matches: 8. In DNA, the CDR3 is TGTGCCAGTAAACCGGGACAGAGTAATGAAAAACTGTTTTTT. As protein: CASKPGQSNEKLFF.

The CDR3 region is CASSPFSSGSRVEDEQFF. In nucleotides, the CDR3 is TGCGCCAGCAGCCCCTTCTCTAGCGGGAGTCGAGTAGAGGATGAGCAGTTCTTC. V usage is TRBV5-1 and J usage is TRBJ2-1; 10 bases match TRBD2. The CDR3 loop spans 18 amino acids. V lost 4 bases to trimming and J lost 8 bases; unmatched junction nucleotides: 18. Germline loops: CDR1 SGHRS, CDR2 YFSETQ.

The table lists this clonotype with many counts. The chain uses TRBV12-3 or TRBV12-4 and TRBJ2-7; 8 nucleotides match TRBD1. The CDR3 covers 13 residues. With V trimmed by 11 bases and J by 3 bases, 9 bases remained unmatched. For the CDR3, the DNA is TGTGCCTCTACAAGGACAGGGAACTACGAGCAGTACTTC. This gives the protein CASTRTGNYEQYF.

This clonotype was recorded many times. V and J are TRBV18 and TRBJ2-7; no firm D call. The CDR3 is 12 amino acids. The V and J ends lost 3 bases and 5 bases respectively, with 8 bases between them. Germline V gives CDR1 KGHSH, CDR2 LQKENI. The CDR3 DNA sequence: TGTGCCAGCTCACCGTACCAGAACGAGCAGTACTTC. As protein: CASSPYQNEQYF.

The chain employs TRBV29-1 and TRBJ2-2; unclear D gene. Germline CDR1 is SQVTM and CDR2 is ANQGSEA. Between the trimmed V and J ends, which lost 8 bases and 6 bases, there was a span of 10 bases. The CDR3 covers 11 residues. The CDR3 spells CSFLGPGELFF. The CDR3 DNA reads as TGCAGCTTCCTAGGCCCCGGGGAGCTGTTTTTT.

In its sample, this clonotype was seen many times. The chain joins TRBV2 to TRBJ2-7; 7 bases are shared with TRBD1. This CDR3 has 14 residues. The ends lost 8 bases at V and 0 bases at J; junction bases unmatched: 7. The V gene's germline CDR1 is SNHLY and CDR2 FYNNEI. The CDR3 bases are TGTGCCAGCTCTGACAGGGTGGACTCCTACGAGCAGTACTTC. It yields the protein CASSDRVDSYEQYF.

Many counts were recorded for this clonotype. The chain combines TRBV24-1 with TRBJ2-5; D possibly corresponds to TRBD2 (6 bases). The V end lost 9 bases, the J end lost 2 bases, and 15 bases lay between the germline ends. CDR3 length equals 14 residues. CDR1 KGHDR and CDR2 SFDVKD come from the germline V gene. The CDR3 reads CATGAAGGQETQYF. The CDR3 DNA sequence: TGTGCCACCGGGGCGGCCGGGGGTCAAGAGACCCAGTACTTC.

The CDR3 DNA is TGTGCCAGCAGCTTGGTAGGGACTAGCGGGATTGCAGATACGCAGTATTTT. Amino acids: CASSLVGTSGIADTQYF. The chain is built from TRBV7-9 and TRBJ2-3; TRBD2 matches 13 bases. This CDR3 has 17 residues. The germline V gene encodes CDR1 SEHNR and CDR2 FQNEAQ (reference sequence). The ends lost 3 bases at V and 4 bases at J; junction bases unmatched: 7.

The gene calls are TRBV24-1 and TRBJ1-2; the match to TRBD1 covers 12 bases. Looked up from germline, CDR1 is KGHDR and CDR2 is SFDVKD. The CDR3 has 17 residues. Trimming took 1 base from V and 7 from J; bases not matched to a gene: 9. This chain's CDR3 is CATSDLGTGGRGSGYTF. The CDR3 nucleotides read TGTGCCACCAGTGATTTAGGGACAGGGGGCCGAGGTAGTGGCTACACCTTC.

This clonotype appeared many times. V is TRBV29-1 and J is TRBJ1-1; TRBD1 is a possible D gene (5 bases). The V and J ends lost 0 bases and 4 bases respectively, with 12 bases between them. CDR1 SQVTM and CDR2 ANQGSEA come from the germline V gene. The CDR3 covers 14 residues. The CDR3 DNA sequence: TGCAGCGTTGAAGATAAGGGAAGGGGCACTGAAGCTTTCTTT. It is translated as CSVEDKGRGTEAFF.

In this sample, this clonotype turned up many times. The chain joins TRBV20-1 to TRBJ2-7, with TRBD2 matching over 9 bases. V was pared by 6 bases and J by 5 bases, with 8 bases of the junction left unmatched. The CDR3 length is 13 residues. In germline, CDR1 is DFQATT, CDR2 SNEGSKA (reference sequence). CDR3 coding DNA: TGCAGTGCATGGATTAGCGGGAGTAACGAGCAGTACTTC. Translated: CSAWISGSNEQYF.

V is TRBV7-3 and J is TRBJ2-3; 9 bases are a match to TRBD2. V shed 6 bases and J 3 bases; nucleotides not matched to a gene: 10. The length of the CDR3 is 16 residues. Germline lookup yields CDR1 SGHTA and CDR2 FQGTGA. The CDR3, as DNA: TGTGCCAGCAGTGCCATCCGAGCGGGAGGAACAGATACGCAGTATTTT. It encodes CASSAIRAGGTDTQYF.

A single count supports this clonotype. This chain links TRBV10-2 with TRBJ2-5; D is uncertain. Deletions cut 3 bases from V and 1 base from J, with 6 bases between. This CDR3 is built from 13 residues. Germline lookup yields CDR1 WSHSY and CDR2 SAAADI. CDR3 loop: CASSDRSQETQYF. CDR3 in DNA: TGCGCCAGCAGTGACAGGAGCCAAGAGACCCAGTACTTC.

This clonotype was found many times. The chain recombines TRBV29-1 with TRBJ1-1; the D is unclear. With 7 bases removed from V and 0 bases from J, the gap between germline ends came to 9 bases. This CDR3 region has 12 residues. Looked up from germline, CDR1 is SQVTM and CDR2 is ANQGSEA. The CDR3 region is CSAQVMNTEAFF. DNA of the CDR3: TGCAGCGCCCAGGTGATGAACACTGAAGCTTTCTTT.

V is TRBV10-3 and J is TRBJ1-5, with TRBD1 matching over 7 bases. J was trimmed by 6 bases and V by 11 bases; bases with no gene match: 7. The germline V gene encodes CDR1 ENHRY and CDR2 SYGVKD. The CDR3 covers 12 residues. CDR3 nucleotides: TGTGCCGTTCAGGGGGGAGCTCAGCCCCAGCATTTT. It is translated as CAVQGGAQPQHF.

This clonotype was seen many times. The chain carries TRBV24-1 and TRBJ2-2, with 12 bases identical to TRBD1. The length of the CDR3 is 18 residues. Germline CDR1 reads KGHDR; CDR2 reads SFDVKD. V lost 3 bases to trimming and J lost 4 bases; unmatched junction nucleotides: 8. The CDR3 protein is CATSDPPGQGARTGELFF. CDR3 in DNA: TGTGCCACCAGTGATCCGCCGGGACAGGGGGCGCGCACCGGGGAGCTGTTTTTT.

This clonotype has ten or more counts. CDR3 loop: CASSKGTGVGYTF. In DNA form, the CDR3 reads TGTGCCAGCAGCAAAGGGACAGGGGTCGGCTACACCTTC. V usage is TRBV7-9 and J usage is TRBJ1-2; 10 bases line up with TRBD1. This CDR3 has 13 residues. From germline, CDR1 is SEHNR and CDR2 FQNEAQ (reference sequence). Unmatched junction bases numbered 5, after V lost 5 bases and J lost 8 bases.

V gene TRBV29-1 combines with J gene TRBJ1-5; possibly TRBD1 for D (5 bases). From germline, CDR1 is SQVTM and CDR2 ANQGSEA. This CDR3 spans 13 amino acids. V was pared by 8 bases and J by 1 base, with 12 bases between. CDR3 sequence (DNA): TGCAGCCAAGATAGGGGCAGCAATCAGCCCCAGCATTTT. Translated: CSQDRGSNQPQHF.

The DNA of the CDR3 is TGTGCCAGCAGCCAGAATACCGACGGCTATGGCTACACCTTC. Encoded protein: CASSQNTDGYGYTF. The genes are TRBV4-2 and TRBJ1-2; D is undetermined. This CDR3 has 14 residues. Germline lookup yields CDR1 LGHNA and CDR2 YNFKEQ. V shed 3 bases and J shed 4 bases, with 12 bases lying between them.

This clonotype was recorded many times. The chain links TRBV19 to TRBJ1-2; 9 positions agree with TRBD1. Losses at the gene ends were 6 bases for V and 2 bases for J; bases not matched to a gene: 10. The CDR3 contains 16 residues. From germline, CDR1 is LNHDA and CDR2 SQIVND (reference sequence). The CDR3 region is CASRRPSGQGNYGYTF. The CDR3 DNA reads TGTGCCAGTAGACGCCCTTCAGGACAGGGGAACTATGGCTACACCTTC.

Many counts were recorded for this clonotype. This rearrangement joins TRBV13 to TRBJ1-5; D may be TRBD1 (6 bases). This CDR3 comprises 17 residues. In germline, CDR1 is PRHDT, CDR2 FYEKMQ (reference sequence). The V end lost 2 bases, the J end lost 2 bases, and 16 bases lay between the germline ends. In DNA, the CDR3 is TGTGCCAGCAGCTTACAGTCTGAGGGGGGGGGCAATCAGCCCCAGCATTTT. It codes for CASSLQSEGGGNQPQHF.